These T cell receptor beta chains were read from a single sample in a study of control samples from healthy donors and cancer patients. The assay was immunoSEQ multiplex PCR, and TCRdb's table has in-frame clones only and misses some. This table holds approximately 170,000 clones, about 92% found once. Sequencing input: blood. The receptor set was obtained from a man aged 25 to 40 in good health. Each CDR3 is given with its conserved first and last residue. Fields, in order: clone size, V gene, J gene, D gene, CDR3 length, CDR3 protein, CDR3 DNA. D genes are given only for firm matches. Size values are once, few and many counts, or a class for expanded clones, and some rows have none.

size: -
V: TRBV5-8
J: TRBJ2-3
D: TRBD2
length: 16
CDR3: CASSLYGGGPTDTQYF
DNA: TGTGCCAGCAGCTTGTACGGCGGGGGACCCACAGATACGCAGTATTTT

size: -
V: TRBV15
J: TRBJ1-1
D: -
length: 18
CDR3: CATSRGEMIGDMNTEAFF
DNA: TGTGCCACCAGCAGAGGGGAAATGATTGGGGATATGAACACTGAAGCTTTCTTT

size: -
V: TRBV11-2
J: TRBJ1-3
D: -
length: 15
CDR3: CASSPSGVSGNTIYF
DNA: TGTGCCAGCAGCCCTTCCGGGGTCTCAGGAAACACCATATATTTT

size: -
V: TRBV27
J: TRBJ1-1
D: -
length: 13
CDR3: CASSSSYPPEAFF
DNA: TGTGCCAGCAGTTCCTCCTATCCTCCTGAAGCTTTCTTT

size: -
V: TRBV7-8
J: TRBJ1-2
D: -
length: 15
CDR3: CASSLVGPTNYGYTF
DNA: TGTGCCAGCAGCTTAGTTGGACCCACTAACTATGGCTACACCTTC

size: -
V: TRBV5-6
J: TRBJ1-6
D: -
length: 12
CDR3: CASSVGGSPLHF
DNA: TGTGCCAGCAGCGTGGGAGGTTCACCCCTCCACTTT

size: once
V: TRBV28
J: TRBJ2-7
D: TRBD2
length: 17
CDR3: CASSPHGLAGSSYEQYF
DNA: TGTGCCAGCAGCCCTCATGGACTAGCGGGGAGCTCCTACGAGCAGTACTTC

size: -
V: TRBV20-1
J: TRBJ2-1
D: -
length: 11
CDR3: CSARDVEEQFF
DNA: TGCAGTGCTAGAGATGTGGAGGAGCAGTTCTTC

size: -
V: TRBV5-6
J: TRBJ1-3
D: TRBD1
length: 17
CDR3: CASSLRGTGESGNTIYF
DNA: TGTGCCAGCAGCCTCCGTGGGACAGGGGAGTCGGGAAACACCATATATTTT

size: -
V: TRBV5-1
J: TRBJ2-7
D: TRBD2
length: 14
CDR3: CASSTSGTSGIPYF
DNA: TGCGCCAGCAGCACATCCGGGACTAGCGGGATACCGTACTTC

size: -
V: TRBV5-4
J: TRBJ2-5
D: TRBD2
length: 15
CDR3: CASSLPTGGEGTQYF
DNA: TGTGCCAGCAGCCTACCGACGGGAGGGGAGGGGACCCAGTACTTC

size: -
V: TRBV21-1
J: TRBJ1-3
D: -
length: 18
CDR3: CASSIRDVRTHSGNTIYF
DNA: TGTGCCAGCAGCATCCGGGACGTGCGGACTCACTCTGGAAACACCATATATTTT

size: -
V: TRBV7-6
J: TRBJ2-7
D: TRBD1
length: 13
CDR3: CASSPDRDYEQYF
DNA: TGTGCCAGCAGCCCCGACAGGGACTACGAGCAGTACTTC

size: -
V: TRBV30
J: TRBJ1-3
D: TRBD1
length: 15
CDR3: CAWSTQGVAGNTIYF
DNA: TGTGCCTGGAGTACTCAGGGGGTCGCTGGAAACACCATATATTTT

size: -
V: TRBV28
J: TRBJ2-1
D: TRBD1
length: 15
CDR3: CASSSTRGSYNEQFF
DNA: TGTGCCAGCAGTTCAACCAGGGGGTCCTACAATGAGCAGTTCTTC

size: once
V: TRBV5-1
J: TRBJ1-1
D: -
length: 13
CDR3: CASSLVGQTEAFF
DNA: TGCGCCAGCAGCTTGGTGGGCCAGACTGAAGCTTTCTTT

size: once
V: TRBV5-4
J: TRBJ2-3
D: -
length: 17
CDR3: CASSRSRGLYSTDTQYF
DNA: TGTGCCAGCAGCCGATCACGGGGGCTTTATAGCACAGATACGCAGTATTTT

size: -
V: TRBV6-6
J: TRBJ2-7
D: TRBD1
length: 13
CDR3: CASSYLDRGEQYF
DNA: TGTGCCAGCAGTTACCTTGACAGGGGAGAGCAGTACTTC

size: -
V: TRBV18
J: TRBJ1-1
D: -
length: 13
CDR3: CASSPIKGTEAFF
DNA: TGTGCCAGCTCACCAATCAAAGGTACTGAAGCTTTCTTT

size: -
V: TRBV4-3
J: TRBJ1-2
D: -
length: 15
CDR3: CASSQDMAQPYGYTF
DNA: TGCGCCAGCAGCCAAGATATGGCACAGCCATATGGCTACACCTTC

size: -
V: TRBV20-1
J: TRBJ1-2
D: -
length: 11
CDR3: CSALQGDGYTF
DNA: TGCAGTGCCTTACAGGGAGATGGCTACACCTTC

size: -
V: TRBV6-2/TRBV6-3
J: TRBJ2-1
D: TRBD2
length: 20
CDR3: CASSYDETGTSGSITNEQFF
DNA: TGTGCCAGCAGTTACGATGAAACCGGGACTAGCGGGAGTATTACCAATGAGCAGTTCTTC

size: -
V: TRBV19
J: TRBJ1-5
D: TRBD1
length: 19
CDR3: CATTDLTGGARKGNQPQHF
DNA: TGTGCCACCACGGACTTGACAGGGGGCGCCAGGAAAGGCAATCAGCCCCAGCATTTT

size: few
V: TRBV12-3/TRBV12-4
J: TRBJ1-1
D: TRBD1
length: 13
CDR3: CASSPTGRTEAFF
DNA: TGTGCCAGCAGCCCGACAGGGAGAACTGAAGCTTTCTTT

size: -
V: TRBV10-1
J: TRBJ1-5
D: -
length: 13
CDR3: CASTKYRDQPQHF
DNA: TGCGCCAGCACTAAGTACAGGGACCAGCCCCAGCATTTT

size: -
V: TRBV11-2
J: TRBJ1-2
D: -
length: 14
CDR3: CASSPGAELYGYTF
DNA: TGTGCCAGCAGCCCCGGGGCAGAACTTTATGGCTACACCTTC

size: few
V: TRBV30
J: TRBJ1-6
D: -
length: 15
CDR3: CAWNRGHFRGSPLHF
DNA: TGTGCCTGGAACCGCGGACATTTCAGGGGTTCACCCCTCCACTTT

size: once
V: TRBV27
J: TRBJ1-2
D: -
length: 13
CDR3: CASSFQGTYGYTF
DNA: TGTGCCAGCAGTTTTCAGGGAACCTATGGCTACACCTTC

size: -
V: TRBV5-3
J: TRBJ1-2
D: -
length: 14
CDR3: CARSLCRLDYGYTF
DNA: TGTGCCAGAAGCTTGTGCCGTCTTGACTATGGCTACACCTTC

size: -
V: TRBV7-9
J: TRBJ1-2
D: TRBD1
length: 16
CDR3: CASSLVPGQDHYGYTF
DNA: TGTGCCAGCAGCTTAGTCCCGGGACAGGACCACTATGGCTACACCTTC

size: once
V: TRBV4-1
J: TRBJ1-3
D: -
length: 14
CDR3: CASSSLLSGNTIYF
DNA: TGCGCCAGCAGTTCCCTGCTCTCTGGAAACACCATATATTTT

size: -
V: TRBV7-2
J: TRBJ1-2
D: TRBD1
length: 14
CDR3: CASSLEQGAGGYTF
DNA: TGTGCCAGCAGCTTAGAACAGGGGGCGGGTGGCTACACCTTC

size: -
V: TRBV29-1
J: TRBJ2-2
D: TRBD1
length: 14
CDR3: CSVEVGQGAGELFF
DNA: TGCAGCGTTGAAGTGGGACAGGGGGCCGGGGAGCTGTTTTTT

size: -
V: TRBV6-2/TRBV6-3
J: TRBJ1-5
D: TRBD1
length: 14
CDR3: CASSYRGQGQPQHF
DNA: TGTGCCAGCAGTTATAGGGGGCAAGGTCAGCCCCAGCATTTT

size: -
V: TRBV28
J: TRBJ1-1
D: -
length: 19
CDR3: CASSLLNRALQGGNTEAFF
DNA: TGTGCCAGCAGTCTACTGAACAGGGCTCTTCAGGGAGGAAACACTGAAGCTTTCTTT

size: -
V: TRBV11-2
J: TRBJ1-1
D: -
length: 14
CDR3: CASSLEGRGTEAFF
DNA: TGTGCCAGCAGCTTAGAGGGGAGGGGCACTGAAGCTTTCTTT

size: once
V: TRBV6-1
J: TRBJ1-1
D: -
length: 16
CDR3: CASSEAEWAGELEAFF
DNA: TGTGCCAGCAGTGAAGCCGAGTGGGCAGGGGAACTTGAAGCTTTCTTT

size: -
V: TRBV27
J: TRBJ1-5
D: -
length: 13
CDR3: CASRRQINQPQHF
DNA: TGTGCCAGTCGGCGGCAGATCAATCAGCCCCAGCATTTT

size: -
V: TRBV27
J: TRBJ2-7
D: -
length: 13
CDR3: CASSLGLSYEQYF
DNA: TGTGCCAGCAGTTTAGGGCTCTCCTACGAGCAGTACTTC

size: once
V: TRBV11-2
J: TRBJ1-6
D: -
length: 14
CDR3: CASSSGQYNSPLHF
DNA: TGTGCCAGCAGCTCCGGACAATATAATTCACCCCTCCACTTT

size: -
V: TRBV6-5
J: TRBJ2-2
D: -
length: 15
CDR3: CASRLQGLDTGELFF
DNA: TGTGCCAGCAGATTACAGGGTTTAGACACCGGGGAGCTGTTTTTT

size: -
V: TRBV3-1/TRBV3-2
J: TRBJ1-2
D: -
length: 13
CDR3: CASSAGNFYGYTF
DNA: TGTGCCAGCAGTGCCGGGAACTTTTATGGCTACACCTTC

size: -
V: TRBV7-9
J: TRBJ2-1
D: TRBD2
length: 17
CDR3: CASSLAWLAGGPDEQFF
DNA: TGTGCCAGCAGCTTAGCTTGGCTAGCGGGGGGGCCCGATGAGCAGTTCTTC

size: -
V: TRBV2
J: TRBJ2-1
D: TRBD2
length: 14
CDR3: CASSEQWTSGEQFF
DNA: TGTGCCAGCAGTGAGCAGTGGACTAGCGGGGAGCAGTTCTTC

size: -
V: TRBV4-2
J: TRBJ2-7
D: -
length: 13
CDR3: CASSHTGSYEQYF
DNA: TGTGCCAGCAGCCATACAGGATCCTACGAGCAGTACTTC

size: -
V: TRBV10-3
J: TRBJ2-1
D: -
length: 14
CDR3: CAISESRSLGEQFF
DNA: TGTGCCATCAGTGAGTCGAGGTCCCTGGGGGAGCAGTTCTTC

size: -
V: TRBV6-1
J: TRBJ2-7
D: -
length: 15
CDR3: CASSEAWGSSYEQYF
DNA: TGTGCCAGCAGTGAAGCTTGGGGGAGCTCCTACGAGCAGTACTTC

size: -
V: TRBV27
J: TRBJ2-7
D: TRBD1
length: 15
CDR3: CASSQRQGTPYEQYF
DNA: TGTGCCAGCAGTCAGAGACAGGGGACCCCCTACGAGCAGTACTTC

size: -
V: TRBV6-5
J: TRBJ2-3
D: -
length: 14
CDR3: CASSPGTRTDTQYF
DNA: TGTGCCAGCAGTCCGGGGACTCGCACAGATACGCAGTATTTT

size: -
V: TRBV10-3
J: TRBJ2-7
D: -
length: 12
CDR3: CAISTGLYEQYF
DNA: TGTGCCATCAGTACAGGGCTTTACGAGCAGTACTTC

size: -
V: TRBV27
J: TRBJ1-5
D: -
length: 14
CDR3: CASSLEGLGQPQHF
DNA: TGTGCCAGCAGTTTAGAGGGTTTAGGTCAGCCCCAGCATTTT